This TCR beta chain was captured in a study of cytomegalovirus exposure and HLA in healthy donors. The PCR was carried out with 60 Vbeta primers and 13 Jbeta primers. TCRdb keeps only in-frame clones here, not all; method: immunoSEQ multiplex PCR. This listing includes approximately 140,000 clones. The germline V gene encodes CDR1 MDHEN and CDR2 SYDVKM. This CDR3 region has 13 residues. V lost 4 bases, J lost 6 bases, and 11 bases lay in between. The clonotype comes from a woman in her 40s in good health and CMV-seronegative. The chain employs TRBV28 and TRBJ2-3, with no clear D. Sequencing was carried out using PBMCs. CDR3 protein: CASSSTGADTQYF. In DNA, the CDR3 is TGTGCCAGCAGTTCCACCGGTGCGGATACGCAGTATTTT.